This T cell receptor (beta chain) was sequenced in a study of cytotoxic CD8 clonotypes in ibrutinib-treated CLL. For the study at large: Complete response was seen in 2 patients and partial in some 25; some 12 progressed and roughly 14 stayed remitted after a median about 68 months. Study findings and constraints: Clonotypes that were public were uncommon, and they contracted or stayed stable on treatment.

V gave up 3 bases and J gave up 5 bases; unmatched junction bases: 7. Germline CDR1 SQVTM, CDR2 ANQGSEA. The CDR3 is 15 residues long. On this clone itself: Antigen: not known.

The intended depth for sequencing was 1 in 200,000 to 1 in 1 million T cells. TCRdb keeps only in-frame clones here, not all; method: immunoSEQ multiplex PCR. The sample yields about 44,000 clones, 60% to 75% seen once. The sequence was obtained from a human donor with chronic lymphocytic leukemia. Specimen: PBMCs, collected after 12 months of ibrutinib treatment. The chain has TRBV29-1 and TRBJ2-3, with 11 bases that match TRBD2. CDR3 sequence reads: CSVDEVAGGLDTQYF. The CDR3 region has the DNA TGCAGCGTTGATGAGGTAGCGGGGGGGCTAGATACGCAGTATTTT.